This paragraph covers one T cell receptor beta chain sequence. The data stem from a study of technical replicates of blood from several donors. Clones were read by immunoSEQ multiplex PCR, and TCRdb kept only the in-frame ones, dropping some. The table records 50,000 to 60,000 clones, over 85% of them present only once. This CDR3 is 15 amino acids long. Germline V gives CDR1 LNHNV, CDR2 YYDKDF (reference sequence). The germline V and J ends were trimmed by 0 bases and 7 bases, with 16 bases remaining between them. The clonotype was recovered from a human donor in good health. Some clones in this sample may be carry-over from other donors' samples. Sequences were obtained from PBMCs. This chain joins TRBV15 and TRBJ2-7; D possibly corresponds to TRBD2 (7 bases). CDR3 region: CATSRDWGGAREQYF. CDR3 sequence (DNA): TGTGCCACCAGCAGAGATTGGGGGGGGGCGAGGGAGCAGTACTTC.